The 18 T cell receptor beta chains in this list originate from one sample, sequenced in a study of early T cells in non-severe SARS-CoV-2 infection (dated by TCRdb to about 2021). The method behind the library was 5' RACE. Sequencing was performed on a NextSeq 500. TCRdb redid the processing of the public reads, applying fastp at Q25 and MiXCR, and retained in-frame beta chains. Every CDR3 protein is listed once, alongside the most common genes and DNA of its rows. This sample is represented by tens of thousands of distinct CDR3 sequences; under 15% of them were singletons. The ten largest clones represent roughly 2.5% of the sample. This specimen consisted of whole blood, obtained at baseline. The receptors were sampled from an adult who was a healthcare worker with PCR-confirmed SARS-CoV-2 infection or an uninfected control (not recorded which).

This clonotype was picked up a small number of times. The chain combines TRBV4-1 with TRBJ2-3; D possibly corresponds to TRBD2 (6 bases). V was shortened by 1 base and J by 1 base, with 6 bases between the two germline ends. Per the germline V gene, CDR1 is MGHRA and CDR2 is YSYEKL. This CDR3 is built from 14 residues. The CDR3 reads CASSQGEGTDTQYF. The CDR3 DNA is TGCGCCAGCAGCCAAGGGGAGGGCACAGATACGCAGTATTTT.

This clonotype was detected a few times. V and J are TRBV20-1 and TRBJ2-3, with D unclear. CDR3 length: 13 residues. CDR1 DFQATT and CDR2 SNEGSKA come from the germline V gene (reference sequence). V gave up 1 base and J gave up 5 bases, with 10 bases separating them. CDR3 nucleotide sequence: TGCAGTGCTAGAGGCAGCCTGCGAGATACGCAGTATTTT. Translation gives CSARGSLRDTQYF.

This clonotype showed up just a few times. Here the CDR3 reads CASSLDRSYGYTF. The CDR3 nucleotides read TGTGCCAGCTCACTGGACAGAAGCTATGGCTACACCTTC. V gene TRBV18 combines with J gene TRBJ1-2; D is perhaps TRBD1 (6 bases). Germline CDR1 is KGHSH and CDR2 is LQKENI. The CDR3 length is 13 residues. Trimming removed 4 bases from V and 4 bases from J, with 10 bases in between.

The chain combines TRBV4-2 with TRBJ2-7, with 7 bases fitting TRBD1. Germline V gene lookup returns CDR1 LGHNA and CDR2 YNFKEQ. V lost 4 bases to trimming and J lost 0 bases; unmatched junction nucleotides: 12. CDR3 length equals 17 residues. CDR3 nucleotide sequence: TGTGCCAGCAGCCTATCATCAATAGGGGGCCGCTCCTACGAGCAGTACTTC. Its translation is CASSLSSIGGRSYEQYF.

This clonotype was counted at least ten times. The chain combines TRBV7-9 with TRBJ2-1; tentatively, D is TRBD2 (5 bases). Germline V gives CDR1 SEHNR, CDR2 FQNEAQ (reference sequence). The V end lost 0 bases, the J end lost 5 bases, and 11 bases lay between the germline ends. The length of the CDR3 is 15 residues. CDR3 residues: CASSLAGVRDNEQFF. CDR3 DNA: TGTGCCAGCAGCTTAGCGGGAGTCCGGGACAATGAGCAGTTCTTC.

The chain is built from TRBV7-2 and TRBJ2-3; D is unresolved. This CDR3 has 12 amino acids. With 5 bases removed from V and 7 bases from J, the gap between germline ends came to 10 bases. The germline CDR1 and CDR2 sequences are SGHTA and FQGNSA. The CDR3 sequence is CASSAALNTQYF. The CDR3 DNA follows: TGTGCCAGCAGCGCTGCTCTAAATACGCAGTATTTT.

V gene TRBV6-6 combines with J gene TRBJ2-1, with 8 bases fitting TRBD2. J was trimmed by 4 bases and V by 6 bases; bases with no gene match: 8. CDR1 MNHNY and CDR2 SVGAGI come from the germline V gene (reference sequence). The CDR3 extends over 15 amino acids. The CDR3 spells CASSIGGGQYNEQFF. The CDR3 DNA follows: TGTGCCAGCAGCATTGGCGGGGGGCAATACAATGAGCAGTTCTTC.

This clonotype was seen more than once but under ten times. The V and J genes are TRBV29-1 and TRBJ2-1, with a weak D call TRBD2 (5 bases). Germline CDR1 is SQVTM and CDR2 is ANQGSEA. Trimming left V 4 bases short and J 0 bases short, with 13 bases between. This CDR3 region has 15 residues. CDR3: CSVGQRTSSYNEQFF. CDR3 nucleotide sequence: TGCAGCGTTGGCCAGCGGACCAGCTCCTACAATGAGCAGTTCTTC.

The gene calls are TRBV14 and TRBJ2-1, with D unresolved. V was pared by 4 bases and J by 3 bases, with 4 bases between. Germline V lookup: CDR1 SGHDN, CDR2 FVKESK. CDR3 size: 12 residues. CDR3 protein: CASSPGYNEQFF. The CDR3 DNA follows: TGTGCCAGCAGCCCAGGCTACAATGAGCAGTTCTTC.

As concerns this clonotype: This may be a read error: a much more frequent sequence differs by one nucleotide. CDR3: CASSYGGDDEQFF. DNA of the CDR3: TGTGCCAGCAGCTATGGGGGTGACGATGAGCAGTTCTTC. The chain has TRBV7-3 and TRBJ2-1, with D possibly called TRBD1 or TRBD2 (5 bases each). The CDR3 has 13 amino acids. With 4 bases removed from V and 8 bases from J, the gap between germline ends came to 12 bases. CDR1 is SGHTA, CDR2 FQGTGA, per germline. Filled out from reference TRBV7-3 and TRBJ2-1, the complete variable domain reads GAGVSQTPSNKVTEKGKYVELRCDPISGHTALYWYRQSLGQGPEFLIYFQGTGAADDSGLPNDRFFAVRPEGSVSTLKIQRTERGDSAVYLCASSYGGDDEQFFGPGTRLTVL.

At least ten counts were recorded for this clonotype. The chain carries TRBV20-1 and TRBJ2-5, with D perhaps matching TRBD2 (5 bases). This CDR3 is 13 amino acids long. Deletions cut 6 bases from V and 1 base from J, with 12 bases between. Germline CDR1 DFQATT, CDR2 SNEGSKA (reference sequence). For the CDR3, the DNA is TGCAGTGCCACTCGGACTGTCCAAGAGACCCAGTACTTC. Translation gives CSATRTVQETQYF.

The chain links TRBV6-5 to TRBJ2-7; D may be TRBD2 (6 bases). The germline V gene encodes CDR1 MNHEY and CDR2 SVGAGI. This CDR3 has 11 residues. With 6 bases removed from V and 6 bases from J, the gap between germline ends came to 9 bases. CDR3 coding DNA: TGTGCCAGCAGCGGGGGAAGCGAGCAGTACTTC. Its protein product is CASSGGSEQYF.

This chain uses TRBV20-1 with TRBJ2-3, with D possibly being TRBD1 (5 bases). The germline gives CDR1 DFQATT, CDR2 SNEGSKA (reference sequence). The CDR3 extends over 15 amino acids. V was shortened by 6 bases and J by 2 bases, with 18 bases between the two germline ends. CDR3 sequence: CSASGHGVATDTQYF. The DNA of the CDR3 is TGCAGTGCCTCAGGGCATGGGGTTGCCACAGATACGCAGTATTTT.

The chain's CDR3 is CASSIGFQIQPQHF. CDR3 DNA sequence: TGTGCCAGTAGTATAGGGTTCCAAATTCAGCCCCAGCATTTT. The chain combines TRBV19 with TRBJ1-5; D gene unclear. V lost 1 base, J lost 6 bases, and 10 bases lay in between. The germline V gene has CDR1 LNHDA and CDR2 SQIVND (reference sequence). This CDR3 has 14 residues.

Many counts were recorded for this clonotype. The J gene is TRBJ1-1, the V gene TRBV5-6; TRBD1 matches at 10 bases. The CDR3 loop spans 15 amino acids. From germline, CDR1 is SGHDT and CDR2 YYEEEE. Unmatched junction bases numbered 8, after V lost 4 bases and J lost 5 bases. The CDR3 reads CASSRTGTGETEAFF. The CDR3 DNA reads as TGTGCCAGCAGCCGTACCGGGACAGGGGAGACTGAAGCTTTCTTT.

In this sample, this clonotype turned up many times. The CDR3 spells CASTRTGAAESPLHF. The CDR3 DNA sequence: TGTGCCAGCACCCGCACGGGGGCCGCCGAATCACCCCTCCACTTT. The chain combines TRBV2 with TRBJ1-6, with D tentatively TRBD1 (6 bases). V was cut by 7 bases and J by 10 bases, with 20 bases left in between. Germline CDR1 reads SNHLY; CDR2 reads FYNNEI. This CDR3 comprises 15 residues.

In its sample, this clonotype was seen a few times. This chain links TRBV6-2 or TRBV6-3 with TRBJ2-3; 7 bases match TRBD1. CDR1 MNHEY and CDR2 SVGEGT come from the germline V gene. After removal of 5 bases from V and 0 bases from J, the junction contained 8 bases not matched to a gene. The length of the CDR3 is 16 residues. CDR3 amino acids: CASSHRDRISTDTQYF. The CDR3 DNA reads as TGTGCCAGCAGTCACCGGGACAGAATTAGCACAGATACGCAGTATTTT.

A few counts support this clonotype. The chain couples TRBV6-5 to TRBJ1-4; D uncertain. V was shortened by 5 bases and J by 2 bases, with 9 bases between the two germline ends. This CDR3 spans 14 amino acids. The germline CDR1 and CDR2 sequences are MNHEY and SVGAGI. The CDR3 reads CASSNRATNEKLFF. DNA for the CDR3: TGTGCCAGCAGTAACCGGGCCACTAATGAAAAACTGTTTTTT.